This is a list of T cell receptor beta chains from one sample in a study of read filtering for tumor transcriptome and immune sequencing. Each CDR3 protein gets one entry after TCRdb re-called the reads with MiXCR. The sample shows 130,000 or so distinct CDR3 sequences, about 12% of them seen only once. The sample was a population of CD138-negative cells sorted from bone marrow. These receptors were taken from a donor over 35 with multiple myeloma. The CDR3 runs from the conserved cysteine through the conserved F or W. Fields, in order: D gene, CDR3 length, clone size, V gene, J gene, CDR3 protein, CDR3 DNA. D genes are given only for firm matches. Clone size is not always given. Where it is, it says once, few, many or a class for expanded clones.

>.|15|.|TRBV5-4|TRBJ2-5
CASSWAGFREGTQYF
TGTGCCAGCAGCTGGGCGGGATTTAGGGAAGGGACCCAGTACTTC
>TRBD2|16|many|TRBV5-1|TRBJ2-3
CASSAGLAPSTDTQYF
TGCGCCAGCAGCGCCGGACTAGCCCCTAGCACAGATACGCAGTATTTT
>TRBD2|16|many|TRBV27|TRBJ2-1
CASSLGREGSYNEQFF
TGTGCCAGCAGTTTAGGGCGGGAGGGCTCCTACAATGAGCAGTTCTTC
>.|14|.|TRBV4-3|TRBJ2-7
CASSQDWGPYEQYF
TGCGCCAGCAGCCAAGATTGGGGCCCCTACGAGCAGTACTTC
>.|14|many|TRBV5-1|TRBJ2-1
CASRWSGPYNEQFF
TGCGCCAGCAGATGGTCAGGCCCCTACAATGAGCAGTTCTTC
>TRBD2|12|many|TRBV29-1|TRBJ2-1
CSGLGLSNEQFF
TGCAGCGGGTTGGGACTATCCAATGAGCAGTTCTTC
>.|13|.|TRBV20-1|TRBJ2-5
CSARDFSGETQYF
TGCAGTGCTAGAGATTTCAGCGGGGAGACCCAGTACTTC
>TRBD1|15|many|TRBV30|TRBJ1-2
CAWNGPDRGFDGYTF
TGTGCCTGGAATGGGCCCGACAGGGGCTTTGATGGCTACACCTTC
>TRBD2|16|few|TRBV6-1|TRBJ2-1
CASSERLERELNEQFF
TGTGCCAGCAGTGAACGACTTGAGCGGGAACTGAATGAGCAGTTCTTC
>.|15|many|TRBV19|TRBJ2-1
CASRRGDGSYNEQFF
TGTGCCAGTAGGAGGGGGGACGGCTCCTACAATGAGCAGTTCTTC
>.|16|many|TRBV19|TRBJ2-1
CASSIEGQGGYNEQFF
TGTGCCAGTAGTATAGAAGGGCAGGGGGGCTACAATGAGCAGTTCTTC
>.|16|few|TRBV4-1|TRBJ2-3
CASSQADHYTGDTQYF
TGCGCCAGCAGCCAAGCAGACCATTATACAGGGGATACGCAGTATTTT
>.|14|many|TRBV7-8|TRBJ2-1
CASSLDRDYNEQFF
TGTGCCAGCAGCTTAGACCGGGATTACAATGAGCAGTTCTTC
>TRBD1|14|many|TRBV12-3/TRBV12-4|TRBJ1-1
CASSFSDREYQTFF
TGTGCCAGCAGTTTTTCGGACAGGGAATATCAAACTTTCTTT
>.|14|.|TRBV7-2|TRBJ2-3
CASSLEGWTDTQYF
TGTGCCAGCAGCTTAGAAGGGTGGACAGATACGCAGTATTTT
>.|15|many|TRBV7-2|TRBJ1-6
CASSLTLGPNSPLHF
TGTGCCAGCAGCCTTACCTTGGGGCCCAATTCACCCCTCCACTTT
>TRBD2|12|many|TRBV15|TRBJ2-7
CASSGDSYEQYF
TGTGCCTCAAGCGGGGACTCCTACGAGCAGTACTTC
>.|16|many|TRBV3-1|TRBJ1-1
CASSNLGMGMNTEAFF
TGTGCCAGCAGCAATCTAGGTATGGGCATGAACACTGAAGCTTTCTTT
>.|15|many|TRBV20-1|TRBJ2-7
CSARDGGGTFYEQYF
TGCAGTGCTAGAGATGGTGGCGGGACCTTCTACGAGCAGTACTTC
>.|13|.|TRBV20-1|TRBJ1-5
CSARGRSDQPQHF
TGCAGTGCTAGAGGACGGTCCGATCAGCCCCAGCATTTT
>TRBD1|13|many|TRBV30|TRBJ1-1
CAWAGQGAAEAFF
TGTGCCTGGGCCGGACAGGGGGCGGCTGAAGCTTTCTTT
>.|17|many|TRBV6-1|TRBJ2-4
CASSRSGLIPAKNIQYF
TGTGCCAGCAGTAGGTCGGGACTCATTCCTGCCAAAAACATTCAGTACTTC
>.|14|many|TRBV3-1|TRBJ1-4
CASSTRGFDEKLFF
TGTGCCAGCAGCACGCGAGGGTTTGATGAAAAACTGTTTTTT
>TRBD1|14|many|TRBV6-5|TRBJ1-2
CASSQTGTVYGYTF
TGTGCCAGCAGTCAAACAGGGACAGTCTATGGCTACACCTTC